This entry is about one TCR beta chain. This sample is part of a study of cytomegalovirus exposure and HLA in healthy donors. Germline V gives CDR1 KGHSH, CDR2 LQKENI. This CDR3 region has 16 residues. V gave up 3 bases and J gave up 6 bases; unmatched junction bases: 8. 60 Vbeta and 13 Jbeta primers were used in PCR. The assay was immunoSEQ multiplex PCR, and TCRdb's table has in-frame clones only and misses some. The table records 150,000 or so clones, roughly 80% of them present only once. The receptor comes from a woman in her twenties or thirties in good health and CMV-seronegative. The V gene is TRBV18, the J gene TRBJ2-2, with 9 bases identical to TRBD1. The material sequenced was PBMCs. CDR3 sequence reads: CASSPKGTGSPGELFF. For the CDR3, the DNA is TGTGCCAGCTCACCCAAGGGGACAGGGAGTCCCGGGGAGCTGTTTTTT.